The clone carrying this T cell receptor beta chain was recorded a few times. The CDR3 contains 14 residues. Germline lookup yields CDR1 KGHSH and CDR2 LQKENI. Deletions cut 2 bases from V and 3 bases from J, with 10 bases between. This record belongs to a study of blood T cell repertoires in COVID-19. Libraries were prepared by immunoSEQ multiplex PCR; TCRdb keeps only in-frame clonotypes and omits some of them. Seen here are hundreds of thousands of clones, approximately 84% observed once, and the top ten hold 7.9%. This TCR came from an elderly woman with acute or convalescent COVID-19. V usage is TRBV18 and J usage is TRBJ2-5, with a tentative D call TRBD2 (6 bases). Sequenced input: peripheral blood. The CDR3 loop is CASSPVPGEETQYF. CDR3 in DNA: TGTGCCAGCTCACCAGTCCCGGGGGAAGAGACCCAGTACTTC.